A selection of T cell receptor beta chains follows, all from one sample in a study of cytomegalovirus exposure and HLA in healthy donors. Repertoires were generated with immunoSEQ multiplex PCR, while TCRdb's copy carries only in-frame clones and drops some. The data hold about 200,000 clones, with almost 70% observed a single time. Source material: PBMCs. The receptors originated from a man between 40 and 49 years old in good health and CMV-seropositive. Both conserved end residues are part of each CDR3. The order of the fields is J gene, clone size, V gene, D gene, CDR3 DNA, CDR3 protein. A D gene is named only where the DNA matches it firmly. The size field is filled for only some rows; it gives once, few, many or a size class.

TRBJ2-1 - TRBV27 TRBD1 TGTGCCAGCAGGCTCGCGGGACAGGGGACGATCGAGCAGTTCTTC CASRLAGQGTIEQFF
TRBJ1-2 - TRBV7-5 - TGTGCCAGAAGCTTAGGAGGGTTTAGTCCTAACTATGGCTACACCTTC CARSLGGFSPNYGYTF
TRBJ2-5 - TRBV29-1 - TGCAGCGTTGCCTCCGGGAGTCATGGAGAGACCCAGTACTTC CSVASGSHGETQYF
TRBJ1-1 - TRBV4-2 - TGTGCCAGCAGCCAAGAAGTAGGCAGGGCACAACTTGAAGCTTTCTTT CASSQEVGRAQLEAFF
TRBJ2-3 - TRBV6-5 TRBD1 TGTGCCAGCAGTGTACGGGACAGGGAAACAGATACGCAGTATTTT CASSVRDRETDTQYF
TRBJ2-3 - TRBV21-1 - TGTGCCAGCAGCAACGGGACTAGCCCCACGGGAGATACGCAGTATTTT CASSNGTSPTGDTQYF
TRBJ2-1 few TRBV7-7 TRBD2 TGTGCCAGCAGTCGAGGGGAGGGCTACAATGAGCAGTTCTTC CASSRGEGYNEQFF
TRBJ2-5 few TRBV7-8 - TGTGCCAGCAGCTTAGGGGGGCGAGAGACCCAGTACTTC CASSLGGRETQYF
TRBJ1-6 - TRBV19 - TGTGCCAGTAGTGCCAGTTCAGGGCCGAATTCACCCCTCCACTTT CASSASSGPNSPLHF
TRBJ2-1 - TRBV10-1 - TGCGCCAGCAGTCACATTAGCCCAGGGGGGCATGAGCAGTTCTTC CASSHISPGGHEQFF
TRBJ2-3 - TRBV27 - TGTGCCAGTTGGGCCTCGCTAAGCACAGATACGCAGTATTTT CASWASLSTDTQYF
TRBJ1-2 few TRBV7-9 - TGTGCCAGCAGCGTGGGAGGGGACAGCTACACCTTC CASSVGGDSYTF
TRBJ2-7 - TRBV20-1 - TGCAGTGCTATCATTTCCTACGAGCAGTACTTC CSAIISYEQYF
TRBJ2-5 - TRBV5-1 - TGCGCCAGCAGCTTGTTTAGTTTGGAGACCCAGTACTTC CASSLFSLETQYF
TRBJ2-1 - TRBV7-3 TRBD2 TGTGCCAGCAGCTCACCCCTCCTAGCGGGGGGGTACAATGAGCAGTTCTTC CASSSPLLAGGYNEQFF
TRBJ1-2 - TRBV7-2 TRBD1 TGTGCCAGCAGCCCCCAGGGGACAGGGGGCCTTGCCGGAGGCTACACCTTC CASSPQGTGGLAGGYTF
TRBJ1-1 - TRBV5-1 - TGCGCCAGCAGCTTGGAAGGGGGGGGCAGGATGAACACTGAAGCTTTCTTT CASSLEGGGRMNTEAFF
TRBJ1-2 few TRBV5-1 TRBD1 TGCGCCAGCAGCTGGGCCCGGGACAGAAATTACTATGGCTACACCTTC CASSWARDRNYYGYTF
TRBJ2-7 - TRBV27 TRBD2 TGTGCCAGCAGTTTATCGTTAATAGCGGGGGCCTTTGAAGAGCAGTACTTC CASSLSLIAGAFEEQYF
TRBJ1-2 - TRBV5-4 - TGTGCCAGCAGCTTATGGGGCCTTCTGGAGGGCTACACCTTC CASSLWGLLEGYTF
TRBJ1-4 - TRBV5-8 - TGTGCCAGCAGCTTGGCGGGAGCAACTAATGAAAAACTGTTTTTT CASSLAGATNEKLFF
TRBJ1-1 - TRBV5-6 TRBD1 TGTGCCAGCAGCTGGGACAGAAACACTGAAGCTTTCTTT CASSWDRNTEAFF
TRBJ2-7 - TRBV9 TRBD2 TGTGCCAGCAGCGTTTGGGGGGGCGAGCAGTACTTC CASSVWGGEQYF
TRBJ2-7 once TRBV18 - TGTGCCAGCTCACCCAACCTCAGGGCGGGGCGATTCCTTCTCTTCTTC CASSPNLRAGRFLLFF
TRBJ2-7 - TRBV6-6 TRBD2 TGTGCCAGCAGCCGTACCGGGGGGTCCCACTACGAGCAGTACTTC CASSRTGGSHYEQYF
TRBJ2-2 - TRBV6-5 TRBD2 TGTGCCAGCAGTAGCTCGGGGGGCACCGGGGAGCTGTTTTTT CASSSSGGTGELFF
TRBJ2-5 - TRBV4-1 TRBD1 TGCGCCAGCAGCCACCCCCCGACAGGGCGAGAGACCCAGTACTTC CASSHPPTGRETQYF
TRBJ1-2 - TRBV28 - TGTGCCAGCAGTTCTCAGGGGAAGGAGCATGGCTACACCTTC CASSSQGKEHGYTF
TRBJ1-5 once TRBV6-1 - TGTGCCAGCAGTGAATTAAATCAGCCCCAGCATTTT CASSELNQPQHF
TRBJ2-1 - TRBV19 TRBD2 TGTGCCAGTAGTCCTAGCGGGGGGTTCTACAATGAGCAGTTCTTC CASSPSGGFYNEQFF
TRBJ2-3 - TRBV5-1 - TGCGCCAGCCGACTAACTAGCACAGATACGCAGTATTTT CASRLTSTDTQYF
TRBJ2-7 few TRBV2 - TGTGCCAGCAGTGTGGCTGTCTCCTACGAGCAGTACTTC CASSVAVSYEQYF
TRBJ1-5 - TRBV4-1 TRBD1 TGCGCCAGCAGCCAATACCAGGGGGCGAATCAGCCCCAGCATTTT CASSQYQGANQPQHF
TRBJ1-1 - TRBV4-1 - TGCGCCAGCACCCAGGATCGGGGTGGGAACACTGAAGCTTTCTTT CASTQDRGGNTEAFF
TRBJ2-3 - TRBV10-2 TRBD2 TGCGCCAGTGCGCGGAGGGCTAGCGGGGGGGGTTCCACAGATACGCAGTATTTT CASARRASGGGSTDTQYF
TRBJ2-2 - TRBV25-1 - TGTGCCAGCAGTGAATGGCAGGGTGGCACCGGGGAGCTGTTTTTT CASSEWQGGTGELFF
TRBJ1-4 - TRBV6-5 TRBD1 TGTGCCAGCAGTTACAGTGGGACAGGGGCTGAAAAACTGTTTTTT CASSYSGTGAEKLFF
TRBJ2-6 - TRBV7-3 TRBD1 TGTGCCAGCAGCCCGCGGGACAGGGGGCTGGCTGGGGCCAACGTCCTGACTTTC CASSPRDRGLAGANVLTF
TRBJ2-2 - TRBV7-6 - TGTGCCAGCAGCTTAGGTGGAGGGGGGGCCGCCGGGGAGCTGTTTTTT CASSLGGGGAAGELFF
TRBJ1-2 - TRBV29-1 TRBD1 TGCAGCGCTGGGACAGGGCATTATGGCTACACCTTC CSAGTGHYGYTF
TRBJ2-3 - TRBV11-2 - TGTGCCAGCAGCTTAGACGGCCCCTCGGGAGATACGCAGTATTTT CASSLDGPSGDTQYF